Detailed here is one TCR beta chain. Its antigen remains unknown. The source of the sample is a study of CD8+ T cells in alopecia areata. Study summary: For the treated group, dosing was oral tofacitinib at 5 to 10 mg twice daily.

The authors extracted RNA and reverse transcribed it into cDNA as the sequencing template. Here immunoSEQ multiplex PCR was the method, and the copy in TCRdb shows in-frame clones only, minus some. Among 130,000 or so clones listed, about 49% were seen once. The CDR3 loop spans 16 amino acids. Per the germline V gene, CDR1 is SGHRS and CDR2 is YFSETQ. J gave up 3 bases and V 1 base, and 7 bases lay outside the gene matches. The study, taken as a whole, reports: Alphabeta T cells residing in normal skin are also sequenced in scalp samples.

V and J are TRBV5-1 and TRBJ2-3; 8 nucleotides align to TRBD2. The TCR was taken from a human donor with alopecia areata. The specimen was CD8+ T cells sorted from blood, collected at week 0. The CDR3 bases are TGCGCCAGCAGCTTGAGCTCTAGCGGGCGAACAGATACGCAGTATTTT. Translation: CASSLSSSGRTDTQYF.